This section outlines one T cell receptor beta chain sequence together with its context. The antigen is not known. This CDR3 has 15 residues. V was pared by 0 bases and J by 2 bases, with 10 bases between. Germline V gives CDR1 LNHNV, CDR2 YYDKDF (reference sequence). These data are taken from a study of beta chain features in type 1 diabetes. The study's findings and limits: An over-representation of cells with high TCR expression could result from cDNA sequencing.

Purities in excess of 98% were seen in all sorted populations. The whole isolated RNA underwent reverse transcription, so sequencing captured expressed TCRB transcripts. Assay used: immunoSEQ multiplex PCR; TCRdb lists only in-frame clones, some missing. The repertoire includes around 300,000 clones, approximately 15% of them detected once, and 6.7% sits in the top ten. This TCR derives from a man between 25 and 39 years old in good health. Sequencing was done on a sample of central memory CD4+ T cells from blood. The chain combines TRBV15 with TRBJ2-5, with D unresolved. The CDR3 coding sequence is TGTGCCACCAGCAGAGATTCCCCATATCAAGAGACCCAGTACTTC. This translates into CATSRDSPYQETQYF.